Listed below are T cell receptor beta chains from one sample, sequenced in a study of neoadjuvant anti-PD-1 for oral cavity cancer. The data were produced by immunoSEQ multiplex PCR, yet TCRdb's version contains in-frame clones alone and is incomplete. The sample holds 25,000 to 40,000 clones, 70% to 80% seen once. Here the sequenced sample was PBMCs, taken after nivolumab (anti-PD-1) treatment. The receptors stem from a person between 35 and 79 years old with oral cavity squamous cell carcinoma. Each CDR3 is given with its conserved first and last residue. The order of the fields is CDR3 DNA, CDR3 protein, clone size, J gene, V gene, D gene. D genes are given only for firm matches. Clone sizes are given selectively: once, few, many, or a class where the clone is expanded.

TGTGCCAGCAGCTACCGTAGGGGGACCAAAGAGACCCAGTACTTC | CASSYRRGTKETQYF | NA | TRBJ2-5 | TRBV7-9 | NA
TGTGCCAGCAGACCTCCCGGACAGGGCCCCGGCAATGAGCAGTTCTTC | CASRPPGQGPGNEQFF | NA | TRBJ2-1 | TRBV6-6 | TRBD1
TGTGCCAGCAGCTCGGGGCGACTAGCGGGGGGTGATACGCAGTATTTT | CASSSGRLAGGDTQYF | NA | TRBJ2-3 | TRBV5-4 | TRBD2
TGTGCCAGCAGGTACTGGGGGCAGGATGAAAAACTGTTTTTT | CASRYWGQDEKLFF | NA | TRBJ1-4 | TRBV2 | NA
TGTGCCAGTAGTATACCGGGACCCATCTACGAGCAGTACTTC | CASSIPGPIYEQYF | NA | TRBJ2-7 | TRBV19 | NA
TGTGCCAGCACCATTCACACCGGGGAGCTGTTTTTT | CASTIHTGELFF | once | TRBJ2-2 | TRBV7-2 | NA
TGTGCCAGCAGCCAGGGGGAGGACTATGGCTACACCTTC | CASSQGEDYGYTF | NA | TRBJ1-2 | TRBV2 | TRBD1
TGTGCCAGCAGCGCGGCAGGGGGCCGGGATGGCTACACCTTC | CASSAAGGRDGYTF | NA | TRBJ1-2 | TRBV4-2 | TRBD1
TGTGCCAGCAGTTTAAGCCAGGGAGTTAATTATGGCTACACCTTC | CASSLSQGVNYGYTF | once | TRBJ1-2 | TRBV28 | NA
TGTGCCAGCAGCTCCACCGGGACAGAGAGCAATGGCTACACCTTC | CASSSTGTESNGYTF | few | TRBJ1-2 | TRBV7-8 | TRBD1
TGTGCCATCAGTGATGACGACAGTCCAACTAATGAAAAACTGTTTTTT | CAISDDDSPTNEKLFF | NA | TRBJ1-4 | TRBV10-3 | NA
TGTGCCAGTAGTATAGATCTGCAGAAGCCCCAGCATTTT | CASSIDLQKPQHF | NA | TRBJ1-5 | TRBV19 | NA
TGTGCCAGCAGCTTACAGGGGAAATCGGATCAGCCCCAGCATTTT | CASSLQGKSDQPQHF | NA | TRBJ1-5 | TRBV11-2 | NA
TGTGCCATCAGTGAAGCTAGCGACGAGACCCAGTACTTC | CAISEASDETQYF | NA | TRBJ2-5 | TRBV10-3 | NA
TGTGCCAGCAGCGTAGCGTTGCGGCCTCGAAAGGATACGCAGTATTTT | CASSVALRPRKDTQYF | NA | TRBJ2-3 | TRBV9 | NA
TGTGCCAGTCGACCCGGGACTAGCTTAAGTTACGAGCAGTACTTC | CASRPGTSLSYEQYF | NA | TRBJ2-7 | TRBV2 | TRBD2
TGCGCCAGCAGCCAAGAACGCGGAGTTAATGAAAAACTGTTTTTT | CASSQERGVNEKLFF | NA | TRBJ1-4 | TRBV4-3 | NA
TGTGCCAGCAGCCAAGGACTAGAAGGGGCCACAGATACGCAGTATTTT | CASSQGLEGATDTQYF | few | TRBJ2-3 | TRBV4-2 | NA
TGTGCCATCAGTGCGCAGGGTACCCAGAAAAATGAGCAGTTCTTC | CAISAQGTQKNEQFF | NA | TRBJ2-1 | TRBV10-3 | NA
TGTGCCAGCAGCGTAGCTACTAGCGGGGGGCCCACCTACAATGAGCAGTTCTTC | CASSVATSGGPTYNEQFF | NA | TRBJ2-1 | TRBV9 | TRBD2
TGCGCCAGCAGCTTGGTGGAGGGGGGTAATTCACCCCTCCACTTT | CASSLVEGGNSPLHF | NA | TRBJ1-6 | TRBV5-1 | NA
TGCGCCAGCAGCCAAGAGGGACTAGCGGGGTTCGAGCAGTACTTC | CASSQEGLAGFEQYF | NA | TRBJ2-7 | TRBV4-1 | TRBD2
TGTGCCAGCAGTTCTCAAAGCCGGGGAAGAGGCCATGAGCAGTTCTTC | CASSSQSRGRGHEQFF | NA | TRBJ2-1 | TRBV6-5 | NA
TGCGCCAGCAGTCGGGGACAGGAGGTTGAGACCCAGTACTTC | CASSRGQEVETQYF | NA | TRBJ2-5 | TRBV10-2 | TRBD1
TGTGCCAGCAGTTACTCGAGAGCAGGTTGGAACACTGAAGCTTTCTTT | CASSYSRAGWNTEAFF | NA | TRBJ1-1 | TRBV6-5 | NA
TGTGCCAGCAGCTTAGACAATTCACCCCTCCACTTT | CASSLDNSPLHF | few | TRBJ1-6 | TRBV7-9 | NA
TGTGCCAGCAGCCCAAGACCCCGATCAGAGACCCAGTACTTC | CASSPRPRSETQYF | few | TRBJ2-5 | TRBV5-6 | NA
TGTGCCAGCAGTTATGGGCAGGGGGACTACGAGCAGTACTTC | CASSYGQGDYEQYF | NA | TRBJ2-7 | TRBV6-6 | TRBD1
TGTGCCAGCAGTACGACAGGGGTCATATACGAGCAGTACTTC | CASSTTGVIYEQYF | NA | TRBJ2-7 | TRBV5-5 | TRBD1
TGTGCCAGCAGCCGAATTTGGGGCAATCAGCAGTTCTTC | CASSRIWGNQQFF | NA | TRBJ2-1 | TRBV11-3 | NA
TGTGCCAGCAGATACGGACCGGGACAGCGCTCTGGAAACACCATATATTTT | CASRYGPGQRSGNTIYF | NA | TRBJ1-3 | TRBV7-2 | TRBD1
TGTGCCAGCTCACCCGAGCGGGGGGCTTTAGAGACCCAGTACTTC | CASSPERGALETQYF | NA | TRBJ2-5 | TRBV18 | TRBD2
TGTGCCAGCAGCTTGGTTCCGGGGGTACACGAGCAGTACTTC | CASSLVPGVHEQYF | once | TRBJ2-7 | TRBV5-5 | NA
TGCGCCAGCAGCCAAGACTCCCCGGGGACTAGTTGGACGGAGACGCAGTATTTT | CASSQDSPGTSWTETQYF | NA | TRBJ2-3 | TRBV4-3 | TRBD2
TGTGCCAGCAGCTCCGGGACAGATAATTCACCCCTCCACTTT | CASSSGTDNSPLHF | few | TRBJ1-6 | TRBV13 | TRBD1
TGTGCCAGCAGTTTGCGTCAGGGGGTATCCTACGAGCAGTACTTC | CASSLRQGVSYEQYF | NA | TRBJ2-7 | TRBV27 | TRBD1
TGCGCCAGCAGCCAAGTTGGACTGAGCTCTGGAAACACCATATATTTT | CASSQVGLSSGNTIYF | once | TRBJ1-3 | TRBV4-3 | NA
TGTGCCAGCAGCTTAAGACAGGGGGTTAGCTATGGCTACACCTTC | CASSLRQGVSYGYTF | NA | TRBJ1-2 | TRBV7-2 | TRBD1
TGTGCCAGCAGACCAGGGGGTTCCTACAATGAGCAGTTCTTC | CASRPGGSYNEQFF | NA | TRBJ2-1 | TRBV6-5 | TRBD1
TGTGCCAGCAGCTTCGAGGGGCACTCCTCCTACAATGAGCAGTTCTTC | CASSFEGHSSYNEQFF | NA | TRBJ2-1 | TRBV5-6 | NA
TGTGCCAGCAGTTCCGGGGGGACTCGGGTGACCCAGTACTTC | CASSSGGTRVTQYF | NA | TRBJ2-5 | TRBV27 | TRBD2
TGCGCCAGCAGCCAACAGGGGGTAGATACGCAGTATTTT | CASSQQGVDTQYF | once | TRBJ2-3 | TRBV4-1 | TRBD1
TGTGCCAGCAGCCCAACCCAGGGCTCGAACTATGGCTACACCTTC | CASSPTQGSNYGYTF | NA | TRBJ1-2 | TRBV7-2 | NA
TGTGCCAGCAGAAGGTCTAGCGGGGGGGGTTCCTACGAGCAGTACTTC | CASRRSSGGGSYEQYF | once | TRBJ2-7 | TRBV27 | TRBD2
TGTGCCAGTAGTTTCCTAGCGGGCACGGGTAAAAACATTCAGTACTTC | CASSFLAGTGKNIQYF | NA | TRBJ2-4 | TRBV19 | TRBD2
TGCAGCGTCCAAGCGACAGGACGGAACACTGAAGCTTTCTTT | CSVQATGRNTEAFF | NA | TRBJ1-1 | TRBV29-1 | NA
TGTGCCAGCAGCTTACAGGGGGTCTACAATGAGCAGTTCTTC | CASSLQGVYNEQFF | few | TRBJ2-1 | TRBV7-2 | TRBD1
TGCAGCGTTGGAGGGAGCCCCATCCATGAGCAGTTCTTC | CSVGGSPIHEQFF | NA | TRBJ2-1 | TRBV29-1 | NA
TGTGCCAGTGGGGACAGGGTCGGGGGCTACACCTTC | CASGDRVGGYTF | NA | TRBJ1-2 | TRBV9 | TRBD1
TGTGCCAGCAGTTTCTGGCAGGGCGCCTCCTACGAGCAGTACTTC | CASSFWQGASYEQYF | NA | TRBJ2-7 | TRBV28 | NA